Sequencing of this T cell receptor beta chain was carried out in a study of cytomegalovirus exposure and HLA in healthy donors. Researchers ran the PCR with 60 Vbeta and 13 Jbeta primers. Libraries were prepared by immunoSEQ multiplex PCR; TCRdb keeps only in-frame clonotypes and omits some of them. The profile covers 150,000 or so clones, with 70% to 80% appearing a single time and approximately 13% taken by the ten largest. The length of the CDR3 is 14 residues. V was pared by 7 bases and J by 2 bases, with 14 bases between. Germline CDR1 MNHNS, CDR2 SASEGT. Remarks on this clone: The same CDR3 also results from other DNA sequences found in this sample.

Material: PBMCs. This receptor was identified in a man in his forties in good health and CMV-seropositive. This sequence joins TRBV6-1 and TRBJ1-1; D remains ambiguous. For the CDR3, the DNA is TGTGCCAGCACAAGAAAGGCGGAAAACACTGAAGCTTTCTTT. Translated, it gives CASTRKAENTEAFF.